One sample yielded the 17 T cell receptor beta chains listed below, sequenced in a study of T cells in tumors after PD-1 blockade. Method: immunoSEQ multiplex PCR; TCRdb's copy keeps in-frame clones and lacks some. The sample yields tens of thousands of clones, just under 80% seen once. The specimen comprised PBMCs, sampled before anti-PD-1 treatment. The origin of the receptors is a human donor with basal cell carcinoma.

The gene calls are TRBV7-8 and TRBJ1-6; D not certain. Germline CDR1 reads SGHVS; CDR2 reads FQNEAQ. The CDR3 has 13 residues. The germline V and J ends were trimmed by 5 bases and 8 bases, with 10 bases remaining between them. The CDR3 is CASSAIRDSPLHF. CDR3 sequence (DNA): TGTGCCAGCAGCGCCATTAGGGATTCACCCCTCCACTTT.

The rearrangement links TRBV7-6 to TRBJ2-5, with 12 bases matching TRBD1. Germline V lookup: CDR1 SGHVS, CDR2 FNYEAQ. CDR3 length equals 18 residues. V lost 1 base, J lost 5 bases, and 11 bases stayed unmatched. The CDR3 loop is CASSLGGGTGGNRETQYF. In DNA, the CDR3 is TGTGCCAGCAGCTTAGGTGGAGGGACAGGGGGCAATCGGGAGACCCAGTACTTC.

The chain recombines TRBV3-1 (or the pseudogene TRBV3-2) with TRBJ1-1, with D perhaps TRBD1 (5 bases). The germline V gene has CDR1 LGHDT and CDR2 YNNKEL (reference sequence). Trimming left V 0 bases short and J 5 bases short, with 13 bases between. This CDR3 has 15 amino acids. CDR3 loop: CASSQDPGGKTEAFF. The CDR3, as DNA: TGTGCCAGCAGCCAAGATCCCGGGGGAAAGACTGAAGCTTTCTTT.

This clone was observed once. J is TRBJ1-1 and V is TRBV19, with no clear D. Germline V gene sequence: CDR1 LNHDA, CDR2 SQIVND (reference sequence). Between the trimmed V and J ends, which lost 4 bases and 10 bases, there was a span of 13 bases. The CDR3 has 12 residues. The CDR3 region has the DNA TGTGCCAGTAGTACGGGGTACTCCAGAGCTTTCTTT. It translates to CASSTGYSRAFF.

The chain couples TRBV25-1 to TRBJ1-2; no clear D gene. V was trimmed by 4 bases and J by 5 bases, leaving 8 bases between them. The germline CDR1 and CDR2 sequences are MGHDK and SYGVNS. The CDR3 is made up of 12 amino acids. CDR3 residues: CASSGSGYGYTF. The CDR3 DNA is TGTGCCAGCAGTGGGTCTGGGTATGGCTACACCTTC.

The chain employs TRBV29-1 and TRBJ2-5; tentatively, D is TRBD1 or TRBD2 (5 bases each). Between the trimmed V and J ends, which lost 7 bases and 5 bases, there was a span of 17 bases. Germline V CDR1 and CDR2: SQVTM, ANQGSEA. The CDR3 length is 13 residues. This CDR3 is CSAWGSAGETQYF. The CDR3 coding sequence is TGCAGCGCGTGGGGTAGCGCAGGGGAGACCCAGTACTTC.

The chain has TRBV10-3 and TRBJ2-7; TRBD2 matches at 11 bases. Germline V lookup: CDR1 ENHRY, CDR2 SYGVKD. V dropped 10 bases and J dropped 6; count of bases not matched to a gene: 11. The CDR3 covers 14 residues. The CDR3 sequence is CATASGGWSSEQYF. The CDR3 DNA is TGTGCCACCGCTAGCGGGGGGTGGTCTTCCGAGCAGTACTTC.

J is TRBJ2-5 and V is TRBV12-3 or TRBV12-4, with a tentative D call TRBD2 (5 bases). CDR3 length equals 12 residues. The V end lost 6 bases, the J end lost 5 bases, and 10 bases lay between the germline ends. CDR3 DNA: TGTGCCAGCAGAATCCAGCGGGAGACCCAGTACTTC. This encodes CASRIQRETQYF.

The chain recombines TRBV6-5 with TRBJ2-1, with D unresolved. CDR1 and CDR2 from the germline V gene are MNHEY and SVGAGI. Between the trimmed V and J ends, which lost 1 base and 5 bases, there was a span of 6 bases. The CDR3 runs 13 residues. CDR3 in amino acids: CASSYLHDNEQFF. CDR3 DNA sequence: TGTGCCAGCAGTTACTTGCACGACAATGAGCAGTTCTTC.

CDR3 coding DNA: TGTGCCAGCAGTGACTCGTTGGCAGCTAGCACAGATACGCAGTATTTT. Amino acid sequence: CASSDSLAASTDTQYF. The gene calls are TRBV6-4 and TRBJ2-3; D unresolved. CDR1 is MRHNA, CDR2 SNTAGT, per germline. The CDR3 length is 16 residues. V dropped 0 bases and J dropped 0 bases, with 10 bases sitting between them.

The chain couples TRBV30 to TRBJ2-5; TRBD1 matches 8 bases. With 2 bases clipped from V and 1 base from J, the junction kept 9 bases outside the gene matches. Germline CDR1 reads GTSNPN; CDR2 reads SVGIG (reference sequence). The length of the CDR3 is 16 residues. The CDR3 region is CAWSRGQGARQETQYF. For the CDR3, the DNA is TGTGCCTGGAGTCGAGGACAGGGTGCCCGCCAAGAGACCCAGTACTTC. The variable domain in full, completed from reference TRBV30 and TRBJ2-5, reads SQTIHQWPATLVQPVGSPLSLECTVEGTSNPNLYWYRQAAGRGLQLLFYSVGIGQISSEVPQNLSASRPQDRQFILSSKKLLLSDSGFYLCAWSRGQGARQETQYFGPGTRLLVL.

In DNA form, the CDR3 reads TGTGCCATCAGTGAGTTGACCGGGACCAACTACGAGCAGTACTTC. Protein product: CAISELTGTNYEQYF. The chain carries TRBV10-3 and TRBJ2-7, with D perhaps given as TRBD1 or TRBD2 (5 bases each). The V and J ends lost 1 base and 3 bases respectively, with 13 bases between them. CDR1 and CDR2 (germline): ENHRY, SYGVKD. The CDR3 length is 15 residues.

This chain links TRBV10-3 with TRBJ1-1; TRBD1 is a possible D gene (5 bases). Trimming cost V 3 bases and J 11 bases, with 13 bases left between them. CDR1 and CDR2 from the germline V gene are ENHRY and SYGVKD. This CDR3 contains 12 residues. CDR3 sequence reads: CAISDEGMRAFF. Written as DNA, the CDR3 is TGTGCCATCAGTGATGAGGGGATGAGGGCTTTCTTT.

This clone has only one observation. V gene TRBV6-2 or TRBV6-3 combines with J gene TRBJ1-4; 9 bases align to TRBD1. Germline-derived CDR1 and CDR2 are MNHEY and SVGEGT. This CDR3 is built from 14 residues. V dropped 3 bases and J dropped 10; count of bases not matched to a gene: 6. CDR3 protein: CASSYRTGDGKLFF. CDR3 bases: TGTGCCAGCAGTTATCGGACAGGGGACGGAAAACTGTTTTTT.

Worth noting for this clone: Distinct nucleotide sequences in the sample also encode this CDR3. The V call is TRBV3-1 (or the pseudogene TRBV3-2), the J call TRBJ2-3; 11 bases are shared with TRBD2. The V gene end was trimmed by 1 base and the J gene end by 3 bases; junction bases not matched to a gene: 3. Germline V lookup: CDR1 LGHDT, CDR2 YNNKEL (reference sequence). There are 16 residues in the CDR3. In DNA, the CDR3 is TGTGCCAGCAGCCAAGTTAGCGGGGGGGGGACAGATACGCAGTATTTT. It translates to CASSQVSGGGTDTQYF.

The V call is TRBV27, the J call TRBJ2-3; TRBD1 is a possible D gene (5 bases). The V end lost 6 bases, the J end lost 3 bases, and 10 bases lay between the germline ends. Germline CDR1 MNHEY, CDR2 SMNVEV (reference sequence). This CDR3 spans 13 amino acids. The DNA for the CDR3 is TGTGCCAGCAGGGGGCTGGGGACAGATACGCAGTATTTT. This sequence encodes CASRGLGTDTQYF.

This clone has a handful of counts. The chain couples TRBV6-5 to TRBJ1-6; the D gene is possibly TRBD1 (5 bases). Per germline, CDR1 MNHEY and CDR2 SVGAGI. The CDR3 covers 16 residues. The ends were cut back, 3 bases at V and 0 bases at J, with 9 bases in the middle. The CDR3 loop reads CASSYLGPSYNSPLHF. The CDR3 DNA reads TGTGCCAGCAGTTATTTGGGACCCTCCTATAATTCACCCCTCCACTTT.